This T cell receptor (beta chain) was profiled in a study of T cell responses to AZD1222 COVID-19 vaccine. V lost 5 bases to trimming and J lost 4 bases, with 8 bases between them. Germline CDR1 reads MDHEN; CDR2 reads SYDVKM. The CDR3 loop spans 12 amino acids. TCRdb's table, derived via immunoSEQ multiplex PCR, lists solely in-frame clones and lacks some. The table shows some 170,000 clones, with 92% occurring only once. The V and J genes are TRBV28 and TRBJ1-2; D perhaps matches TRBD1 (5 bases). The material sequenced was peripheral blood, taken on day 0 of MenACWY control vaccination. The sequence derives from an adult in good health. The CDR3 DNA reads as TGTGCCAGCAGTCCCGACAGCTATGGCTACACCTTC. Translated: CASSPDSYGYTF.